The TCR beta chain described here comes from a study of early T cells in non-severe SARS-CoV-2 infection. Study-level information: Bulk RNA isolated from unsorted whole blood underwent sequencing; chains were not paired.

In its sample, this clonotype was seen many times. What it binds is unknown. Germline CDR1 and CDR2: DFQATT and SNEGSKA (reference sequence). The CDR3 runs 16 residues. Deletions cut 5 bases from V and 2 bases from J, with 22 bases between. Molecules of cDNA were individually given unique molecular identifiers that were attached to them. TCRdb reprocessed the 5' RACE reads via MiXCR and lists one record per CDR3 protein. The sample shows about 68,000 distinct CDR3 sequences, roughly a tenth of them seen only once. Study-wide results and limits: Anti-spike CD8 specificities were favored by VDJdb matching, whose results missed private and CD4 specificities.

The chain employs TRBV20-1 and TRBJ2-7; D is possibly TRBD1 (6 bases). This receptor was obtained from an adult who was a healthcare worker with PCR-confirmed SARS-CoV-2 infection or an uninfected control (not recorded which). Sample: whole blood. The CDR3 loop is CSAAPYKGVSAYEQYF. CDR3 nucleotides: TGCAGTGCTGCCCCGTACAAGGGGGTATCGGCCTACGAGCAGTACTTC.